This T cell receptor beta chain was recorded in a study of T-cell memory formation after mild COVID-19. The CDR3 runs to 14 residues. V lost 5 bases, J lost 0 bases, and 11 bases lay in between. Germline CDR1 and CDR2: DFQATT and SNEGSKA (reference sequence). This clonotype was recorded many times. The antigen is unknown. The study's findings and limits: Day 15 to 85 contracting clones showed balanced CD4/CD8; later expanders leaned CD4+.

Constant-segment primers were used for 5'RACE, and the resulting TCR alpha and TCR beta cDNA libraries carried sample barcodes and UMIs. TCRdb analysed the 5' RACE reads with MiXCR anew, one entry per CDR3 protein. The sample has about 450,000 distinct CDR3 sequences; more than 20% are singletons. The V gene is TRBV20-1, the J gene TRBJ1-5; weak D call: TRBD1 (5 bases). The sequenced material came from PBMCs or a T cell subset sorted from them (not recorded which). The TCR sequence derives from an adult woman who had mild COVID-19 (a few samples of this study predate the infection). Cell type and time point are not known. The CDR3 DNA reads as TGCAGTGCTTTAGACAGCTTTAGCAATCAGCCCCAGCATTTT. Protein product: CSALDSFSNQPQHF.